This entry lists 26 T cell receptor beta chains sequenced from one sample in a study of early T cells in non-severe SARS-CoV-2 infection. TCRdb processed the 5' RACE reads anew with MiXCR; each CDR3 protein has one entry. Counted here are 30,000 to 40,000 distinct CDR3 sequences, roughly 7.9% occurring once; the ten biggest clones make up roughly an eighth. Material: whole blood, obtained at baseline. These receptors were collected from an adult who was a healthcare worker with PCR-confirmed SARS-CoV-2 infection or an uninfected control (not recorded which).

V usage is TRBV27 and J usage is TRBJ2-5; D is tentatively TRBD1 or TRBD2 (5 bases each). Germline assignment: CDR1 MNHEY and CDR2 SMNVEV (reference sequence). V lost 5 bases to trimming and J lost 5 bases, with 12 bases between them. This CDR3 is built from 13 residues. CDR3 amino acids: CASSPLWGETQYF. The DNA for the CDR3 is TGTGCCAGCAGTCCTCTCTGGGGGGAGACCCAGTACTTC.

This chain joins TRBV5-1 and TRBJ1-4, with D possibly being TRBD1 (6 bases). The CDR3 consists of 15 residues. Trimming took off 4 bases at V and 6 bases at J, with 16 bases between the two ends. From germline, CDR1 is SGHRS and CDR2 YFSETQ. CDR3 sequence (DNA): TGCGCCAGCAGCCTTACCAGGGGCGCGGATGAAAAACTGTTTTTT. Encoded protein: CASSLTRGADEKLFF.

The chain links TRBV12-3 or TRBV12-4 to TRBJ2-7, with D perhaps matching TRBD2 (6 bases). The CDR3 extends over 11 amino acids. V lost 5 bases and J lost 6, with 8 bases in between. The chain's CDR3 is CASSRGGEQYF. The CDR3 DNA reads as TGTGCCAGCAGTCGGGGAGGCGAGCAGTACTTC.

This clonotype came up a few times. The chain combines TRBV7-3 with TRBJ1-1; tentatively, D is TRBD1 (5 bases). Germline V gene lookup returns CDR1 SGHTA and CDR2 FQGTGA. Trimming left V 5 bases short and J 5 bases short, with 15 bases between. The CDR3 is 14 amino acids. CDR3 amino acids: CASSPSGAKTEAFF. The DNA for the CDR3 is TGTGCCAGCAGCCCTAGCGGGGCGAAGACTGAAGCTTTCTTT. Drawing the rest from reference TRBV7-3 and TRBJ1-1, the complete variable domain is GAGVSQTPSNKVTEKGKYVELRCDPISGHTALYWYRQSLGQGPEFLIYFQGTGAADDSGLPNDRFFAVRPEGSVSTLKIQRTERGDSAVYLCASSPSGAKTEAFFGQGTRLTVV.

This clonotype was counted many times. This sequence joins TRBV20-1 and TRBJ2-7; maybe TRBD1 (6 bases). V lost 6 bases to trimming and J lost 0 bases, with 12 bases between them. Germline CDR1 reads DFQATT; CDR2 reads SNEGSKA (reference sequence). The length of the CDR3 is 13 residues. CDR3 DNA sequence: TGCAGTGCCTTCCGGGACAACTCCTACGAGCAGTACTTC. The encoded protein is CSAFRDNSYEQYF.

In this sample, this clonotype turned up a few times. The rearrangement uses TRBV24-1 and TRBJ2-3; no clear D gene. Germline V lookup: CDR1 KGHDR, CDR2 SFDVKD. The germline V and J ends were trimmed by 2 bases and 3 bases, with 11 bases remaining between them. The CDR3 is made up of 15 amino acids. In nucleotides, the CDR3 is TGTGCCACCAGTGATTCCGGATTTGGGACAGATACGCAGTATTTT. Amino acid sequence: CATSDSGFGTDTQYF.

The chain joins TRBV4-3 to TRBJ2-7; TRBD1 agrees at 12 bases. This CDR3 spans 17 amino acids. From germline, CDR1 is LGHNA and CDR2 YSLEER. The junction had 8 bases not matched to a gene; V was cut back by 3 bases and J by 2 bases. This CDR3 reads CASSHGTGGGVAYEQYF. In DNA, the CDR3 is TGCGCCAGCAGCCACGGGACAGGGGGCGGAGTCGCCTACGAGCAGTACTTC.

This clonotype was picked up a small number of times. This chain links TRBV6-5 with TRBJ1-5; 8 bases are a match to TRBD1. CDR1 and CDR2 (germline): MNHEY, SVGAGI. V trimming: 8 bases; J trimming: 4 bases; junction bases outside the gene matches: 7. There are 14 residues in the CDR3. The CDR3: CASRRTGRNQPQHF. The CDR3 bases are TGTGCCAGCCGCCGGACAGGGAGGAATCAGCCCCAGCATTTT.

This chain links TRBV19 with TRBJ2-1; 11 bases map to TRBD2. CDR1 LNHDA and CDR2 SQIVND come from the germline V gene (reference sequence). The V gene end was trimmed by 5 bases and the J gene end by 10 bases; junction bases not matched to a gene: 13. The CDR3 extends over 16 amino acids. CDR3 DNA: TGTGCCAGTAGTGGAATAGCGGGGGGGCCATTATCGGAGCAGTTCTTC. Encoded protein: CASSGIAGGPLSEQFF.

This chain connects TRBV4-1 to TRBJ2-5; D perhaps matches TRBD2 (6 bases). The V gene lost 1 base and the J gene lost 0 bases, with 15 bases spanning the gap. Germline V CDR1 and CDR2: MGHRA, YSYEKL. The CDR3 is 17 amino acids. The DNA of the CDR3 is TGCGCCAGCAGCCAAGTTTCCCTGGGAGGAGACCAAGAGACCCAGTACTTC. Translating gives CASSQVSLGGDQETQYF.

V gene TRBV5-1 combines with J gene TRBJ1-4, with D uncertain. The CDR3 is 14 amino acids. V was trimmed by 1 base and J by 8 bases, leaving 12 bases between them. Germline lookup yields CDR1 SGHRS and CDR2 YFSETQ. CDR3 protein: CASSLMSSREKLFF. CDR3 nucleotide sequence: TGCGCCAGCAGCTTGATGAGCTCGAGGGAAAAACTGTTTTTT.

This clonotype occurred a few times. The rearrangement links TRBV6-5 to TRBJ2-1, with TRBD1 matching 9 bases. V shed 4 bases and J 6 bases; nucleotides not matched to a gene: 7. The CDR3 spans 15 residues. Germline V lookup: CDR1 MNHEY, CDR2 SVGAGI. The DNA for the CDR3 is TGTGCCAGCAGTTTGACAGGGGGAACAACCAATGAGCAGTTCTTC. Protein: CASSLTGGTTNEQFF.

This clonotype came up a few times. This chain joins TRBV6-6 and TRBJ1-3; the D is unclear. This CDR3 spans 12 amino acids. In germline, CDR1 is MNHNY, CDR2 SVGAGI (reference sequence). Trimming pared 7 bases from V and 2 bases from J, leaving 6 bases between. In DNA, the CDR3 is TGTGCCAGCAAGTCCCCTGGAAACACCATATATTTT. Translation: CASKSPGNTIYF.

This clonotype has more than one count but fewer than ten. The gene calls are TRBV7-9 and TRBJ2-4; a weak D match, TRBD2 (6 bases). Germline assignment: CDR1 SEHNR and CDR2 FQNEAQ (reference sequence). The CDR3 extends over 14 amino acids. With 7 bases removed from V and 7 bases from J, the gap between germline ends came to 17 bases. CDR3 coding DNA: TGTGCCAGCAACCCGGAGGGGCGCTGGAACATTCAGTACTTC. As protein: CASNPEGRWNIQYF.

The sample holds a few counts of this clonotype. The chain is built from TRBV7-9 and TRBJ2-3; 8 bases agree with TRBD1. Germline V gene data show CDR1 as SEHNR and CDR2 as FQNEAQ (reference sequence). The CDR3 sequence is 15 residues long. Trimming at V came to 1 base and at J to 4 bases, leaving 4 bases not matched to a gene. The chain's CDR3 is CASSLDRTGSDTQYF. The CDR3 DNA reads TGTGCCAGCAGCTTAGACCGGACAGGGTCAGATACGCAGTATTTT.

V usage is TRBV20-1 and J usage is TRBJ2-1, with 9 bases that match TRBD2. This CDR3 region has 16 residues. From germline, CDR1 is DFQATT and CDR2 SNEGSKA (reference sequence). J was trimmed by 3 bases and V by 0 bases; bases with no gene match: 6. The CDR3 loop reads CSARDAASGDYNEQFF. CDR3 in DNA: TGCAGTGCTAGAGATGCGGCTAGCGGGGACTACAATGAGCAGTTCTTC.

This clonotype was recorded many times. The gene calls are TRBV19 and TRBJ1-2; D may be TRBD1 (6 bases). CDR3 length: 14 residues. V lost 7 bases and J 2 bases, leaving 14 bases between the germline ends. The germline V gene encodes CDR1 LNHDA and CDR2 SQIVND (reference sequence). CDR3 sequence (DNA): TGTGCCAGTACTCCAACCGACAGGAACTATGGCTACACCTTC. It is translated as CASTPTDRNYGYTF.

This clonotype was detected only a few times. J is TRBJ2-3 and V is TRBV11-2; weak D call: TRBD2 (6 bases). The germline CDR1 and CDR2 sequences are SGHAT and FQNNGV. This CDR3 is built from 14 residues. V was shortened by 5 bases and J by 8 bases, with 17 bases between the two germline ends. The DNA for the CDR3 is TGTGCCAGCAGCCTTTCGCGGGATCCGGGTACGCAGTATTTT. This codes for CASSLSRDPGTQYF.

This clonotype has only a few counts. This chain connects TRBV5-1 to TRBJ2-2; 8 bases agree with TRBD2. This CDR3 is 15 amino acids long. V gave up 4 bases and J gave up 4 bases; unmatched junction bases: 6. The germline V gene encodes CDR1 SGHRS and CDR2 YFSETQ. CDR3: CASSGGLVGTGELFF. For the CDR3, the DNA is TGCGCCAGCAGCGGGGGACTAGTTGGCACCGGGGAGCTGTTTTTT.

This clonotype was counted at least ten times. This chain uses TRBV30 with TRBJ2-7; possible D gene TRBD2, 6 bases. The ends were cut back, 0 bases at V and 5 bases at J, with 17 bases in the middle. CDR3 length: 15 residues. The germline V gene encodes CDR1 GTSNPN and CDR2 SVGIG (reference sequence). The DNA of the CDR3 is TGTGCCTGGAGTGTACCCGGCGGGGAAATCGACGAGCAGTACTTC. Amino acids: CAWSVPGGEIDEQYF.

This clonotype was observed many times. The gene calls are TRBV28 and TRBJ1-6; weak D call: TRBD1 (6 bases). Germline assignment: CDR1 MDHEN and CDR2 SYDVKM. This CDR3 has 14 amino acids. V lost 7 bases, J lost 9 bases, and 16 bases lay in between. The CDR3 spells CASNVAGAFSPLHF. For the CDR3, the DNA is TGTGCCAGCAACGTTGCGGGGGCCTTTTCACCCCTCCACTTT.

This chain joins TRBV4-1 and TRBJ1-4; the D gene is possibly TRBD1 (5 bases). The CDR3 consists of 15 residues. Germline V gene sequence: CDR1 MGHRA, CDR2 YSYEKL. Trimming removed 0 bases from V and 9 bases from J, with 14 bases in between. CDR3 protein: CASSQDGREAKKLFF. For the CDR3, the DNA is TGCGCCAGCAGCCAAGACGGCAGGGAGGCGAAAAAACTGTTTTTT.

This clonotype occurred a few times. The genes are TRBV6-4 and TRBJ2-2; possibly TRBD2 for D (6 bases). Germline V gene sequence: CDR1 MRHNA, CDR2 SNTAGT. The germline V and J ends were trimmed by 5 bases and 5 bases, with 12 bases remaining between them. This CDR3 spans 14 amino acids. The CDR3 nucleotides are TGTGCCAGCAGTTCGGGCGGGGAGACCGGGGAGCTGTTTTTT. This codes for CASSSGGETGELFF.

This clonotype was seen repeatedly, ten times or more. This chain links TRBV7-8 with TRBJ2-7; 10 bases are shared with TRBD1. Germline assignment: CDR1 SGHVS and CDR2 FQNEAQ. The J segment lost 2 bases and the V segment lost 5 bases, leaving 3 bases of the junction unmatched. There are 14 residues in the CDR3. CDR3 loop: CASSVGQGTYEQYF. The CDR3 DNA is TGTGCCAGCAGCGTGGGACAGGGGACCTACGAGCAGTACTTC.

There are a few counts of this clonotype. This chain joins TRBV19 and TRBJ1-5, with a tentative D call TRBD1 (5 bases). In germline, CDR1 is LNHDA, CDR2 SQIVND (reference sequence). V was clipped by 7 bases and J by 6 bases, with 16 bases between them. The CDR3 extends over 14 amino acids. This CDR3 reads CASKGQGEPQPQHF. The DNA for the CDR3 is TGTGCCAGTAAAGGGCAGGGAGAGCCTCAGCCCCAGCATTTT.

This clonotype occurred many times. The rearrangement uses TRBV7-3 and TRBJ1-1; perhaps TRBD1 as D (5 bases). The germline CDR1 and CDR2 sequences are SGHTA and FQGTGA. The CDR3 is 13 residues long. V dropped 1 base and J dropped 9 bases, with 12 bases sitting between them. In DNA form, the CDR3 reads TGTGCCAGCAGCTTAAGGCAGGGAGGAAAAGCTTTCTTT. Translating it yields CASSLRQGGKAFF.